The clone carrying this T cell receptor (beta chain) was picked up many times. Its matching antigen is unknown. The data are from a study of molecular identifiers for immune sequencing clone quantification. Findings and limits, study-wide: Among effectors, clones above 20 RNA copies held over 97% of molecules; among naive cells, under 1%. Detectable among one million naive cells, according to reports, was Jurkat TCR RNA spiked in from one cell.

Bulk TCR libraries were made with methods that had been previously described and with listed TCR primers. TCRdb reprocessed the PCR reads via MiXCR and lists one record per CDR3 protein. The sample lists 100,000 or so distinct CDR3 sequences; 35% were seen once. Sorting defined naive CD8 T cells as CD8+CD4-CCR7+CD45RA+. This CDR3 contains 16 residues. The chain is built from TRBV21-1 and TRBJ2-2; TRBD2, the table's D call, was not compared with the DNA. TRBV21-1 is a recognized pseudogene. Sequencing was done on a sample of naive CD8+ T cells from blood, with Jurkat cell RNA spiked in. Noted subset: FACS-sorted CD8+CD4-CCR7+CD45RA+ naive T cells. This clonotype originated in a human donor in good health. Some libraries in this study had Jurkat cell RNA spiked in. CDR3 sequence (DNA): TGTGCCAGCAGCAAACTAGCGGGGGCGGATCCCGGGGAGCTGTTTTTT. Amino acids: CASSKLAGADPGELFF.